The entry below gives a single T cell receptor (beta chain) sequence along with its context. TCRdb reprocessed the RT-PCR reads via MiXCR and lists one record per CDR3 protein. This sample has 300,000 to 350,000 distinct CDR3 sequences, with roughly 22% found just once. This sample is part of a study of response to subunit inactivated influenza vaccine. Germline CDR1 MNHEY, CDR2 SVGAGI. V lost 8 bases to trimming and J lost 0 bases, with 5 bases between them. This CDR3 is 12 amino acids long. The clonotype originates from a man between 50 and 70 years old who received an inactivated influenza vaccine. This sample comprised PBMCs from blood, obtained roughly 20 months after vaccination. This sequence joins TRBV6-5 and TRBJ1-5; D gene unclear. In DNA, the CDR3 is TGTGCCAGCGGAAATAGCAATCAGCCCCAGCATTTT. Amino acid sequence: CASGNSNQPQHF.